This TCR beta chain was identified in a study of T-cell reconstitution after alpha-beta-depleted transplantation in children. In its sample, this clonotype was seen many times. Unique molecular identifiers were incorporated into the prepared TCRbeta library. TCRdb redid the calling of the PCR reads with MiXCR, one entry per CDR3 protein. This table holds hundreds of thousands of distinct CDR3 sequences, around 17% found once. Trimming pared 4 bases from V and 1 base from J, leaving 10 bases between. The V gene's germline CDR1 is SQVTM and CDR2 ANQGSEA. The CDR3 contains 13 residues. The TCR was taken from a human donor who donated a stem cell graft to a child with acute myeloid leukemia. The J gene is TRBJ1-1, the V gene TRBV29-1; no clear D gene. The sample consisted of PBMCs from the stem cell graft donor, taken from the stem cell graft. CDR3 DNA: TGCAGCGTTGCGACTGGCGGGAACACTGAAGCTTTCTTT. This encodes CSVATGGNTEAFF.